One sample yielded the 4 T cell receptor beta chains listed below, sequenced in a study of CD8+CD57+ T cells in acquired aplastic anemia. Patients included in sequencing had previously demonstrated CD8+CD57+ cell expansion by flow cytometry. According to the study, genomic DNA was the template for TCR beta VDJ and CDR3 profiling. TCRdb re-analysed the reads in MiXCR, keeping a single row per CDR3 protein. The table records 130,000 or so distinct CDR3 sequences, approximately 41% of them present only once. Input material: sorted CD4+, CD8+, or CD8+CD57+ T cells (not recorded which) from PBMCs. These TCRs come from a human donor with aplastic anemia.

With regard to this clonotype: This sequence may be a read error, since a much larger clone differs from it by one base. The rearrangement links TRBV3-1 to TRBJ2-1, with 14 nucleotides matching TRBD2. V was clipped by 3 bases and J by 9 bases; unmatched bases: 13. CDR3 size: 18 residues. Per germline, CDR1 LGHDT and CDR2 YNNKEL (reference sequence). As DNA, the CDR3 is TGTGCCAGCAGCCACCCCTCCCCGGGACTAGCGGGGGTCGGTGAGCAGTTCTTC. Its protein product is CASSHPSPGLAGVGEQFF.

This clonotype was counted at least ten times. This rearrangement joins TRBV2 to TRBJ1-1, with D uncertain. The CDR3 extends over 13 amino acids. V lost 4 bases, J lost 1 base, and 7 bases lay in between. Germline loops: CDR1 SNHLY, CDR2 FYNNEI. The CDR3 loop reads CASSAEGNTEAFF. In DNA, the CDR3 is TGTGCCAGCAGTGCCGAGGGGAACACTGAAGCTTTCTTT.

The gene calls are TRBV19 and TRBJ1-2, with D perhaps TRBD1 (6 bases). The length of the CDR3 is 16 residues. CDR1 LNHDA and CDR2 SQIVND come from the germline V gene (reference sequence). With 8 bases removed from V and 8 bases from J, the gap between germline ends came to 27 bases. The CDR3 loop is CASQLRAGAPWGGYTF. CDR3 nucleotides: TGTGCCAGTCAGCTAAGGGCAGGGGCCCCATGGGGCGGCTACACCTTC.

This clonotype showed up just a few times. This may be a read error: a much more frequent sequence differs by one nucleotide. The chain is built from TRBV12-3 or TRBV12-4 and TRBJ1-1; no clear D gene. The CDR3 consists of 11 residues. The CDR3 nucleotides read TGTGCCACCCCTGTGTTGACTGGAGCTTTCTTT. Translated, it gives CATPVLTGAFF.